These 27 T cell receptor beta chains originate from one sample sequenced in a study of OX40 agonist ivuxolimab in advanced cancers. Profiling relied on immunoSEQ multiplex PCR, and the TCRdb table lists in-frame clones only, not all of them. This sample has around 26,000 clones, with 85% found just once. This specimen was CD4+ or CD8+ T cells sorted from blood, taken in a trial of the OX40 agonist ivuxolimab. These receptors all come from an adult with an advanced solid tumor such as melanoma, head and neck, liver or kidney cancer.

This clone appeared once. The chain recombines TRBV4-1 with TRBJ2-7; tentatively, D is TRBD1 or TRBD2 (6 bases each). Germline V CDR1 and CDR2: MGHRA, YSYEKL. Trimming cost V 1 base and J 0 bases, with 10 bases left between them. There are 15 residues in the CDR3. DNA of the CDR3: TGCGCCAGCAGCCAAGTTGGGGGGCACTCCTACGAGCAGTACTTC. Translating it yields CASSQVGGHSYEQYF.

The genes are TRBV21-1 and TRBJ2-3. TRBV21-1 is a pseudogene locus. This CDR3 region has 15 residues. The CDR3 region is CASSKEPNSTDTQYF. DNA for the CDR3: TGTGCCAGCAGCAAAGAACCAAATAGCACAGATACGCAGTATTTT.

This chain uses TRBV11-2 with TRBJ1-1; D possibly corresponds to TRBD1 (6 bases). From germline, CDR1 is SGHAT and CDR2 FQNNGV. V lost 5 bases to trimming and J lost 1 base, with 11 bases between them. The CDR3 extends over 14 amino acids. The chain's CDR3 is CASSVRGANTEAFF. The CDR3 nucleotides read TGTGCCAGCAGCGTCCGGGGGGCGAACACTGAAGCTTTCTTT.

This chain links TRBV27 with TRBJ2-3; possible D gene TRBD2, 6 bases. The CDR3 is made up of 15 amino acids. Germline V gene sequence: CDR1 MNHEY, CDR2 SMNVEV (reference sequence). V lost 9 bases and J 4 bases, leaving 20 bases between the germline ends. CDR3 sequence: CASRNLAVGADTQYF. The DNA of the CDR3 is TGTGCCAGTAGAAACTTAGCGGTCGGTGCAGATACGCAGTATTTT.

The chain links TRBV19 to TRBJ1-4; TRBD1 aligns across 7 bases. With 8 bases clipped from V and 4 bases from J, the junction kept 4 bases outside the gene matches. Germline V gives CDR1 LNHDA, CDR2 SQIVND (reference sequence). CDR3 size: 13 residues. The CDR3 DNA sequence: TGTGCCAGTGGACAGGCGATTAATGAAAAACTGTTTTTT. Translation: CASGQAINEKLFF.

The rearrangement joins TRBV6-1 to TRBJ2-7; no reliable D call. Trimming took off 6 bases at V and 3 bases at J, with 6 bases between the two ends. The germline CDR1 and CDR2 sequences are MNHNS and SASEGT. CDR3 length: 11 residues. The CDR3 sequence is CASRDLYEQYF. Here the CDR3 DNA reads TGTGCCAGCAGAGATCTCTACGAGCAGTACTTC.

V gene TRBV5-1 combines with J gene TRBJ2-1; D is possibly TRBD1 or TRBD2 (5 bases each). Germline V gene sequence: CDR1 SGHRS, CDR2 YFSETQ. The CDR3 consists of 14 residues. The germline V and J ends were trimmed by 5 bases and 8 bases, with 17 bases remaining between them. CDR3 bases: TGCGCCAGCAGTAATAGACCAGGGCGGGATGAGCAGTTCTTC. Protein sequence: CASSNRPGRDEQFF.

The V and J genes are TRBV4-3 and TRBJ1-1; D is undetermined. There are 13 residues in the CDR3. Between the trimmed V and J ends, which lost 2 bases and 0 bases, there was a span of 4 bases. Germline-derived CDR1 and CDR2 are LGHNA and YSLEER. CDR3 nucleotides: TGCGCCAGCAGCCAAACAATGAACACTGAAGCTTTCTTT. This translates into CASSQTMNTEAFF.

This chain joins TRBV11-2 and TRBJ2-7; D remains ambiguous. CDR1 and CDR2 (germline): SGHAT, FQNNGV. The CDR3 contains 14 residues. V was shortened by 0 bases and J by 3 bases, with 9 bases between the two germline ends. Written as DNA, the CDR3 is TGTGCCAGCAGCTTAGATGTTGGGTTCTACGAGCAGTACTTC. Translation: CASSLDVGFYEQYF.

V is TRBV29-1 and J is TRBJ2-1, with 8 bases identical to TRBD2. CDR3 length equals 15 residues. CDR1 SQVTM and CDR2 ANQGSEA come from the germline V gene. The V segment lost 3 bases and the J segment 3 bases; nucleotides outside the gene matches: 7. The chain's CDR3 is CSVDPGTRGYNEQFF. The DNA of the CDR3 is TGCAGCGTTGACCCCGGGACTAGAGGCTACAATGAGCAGTTCTTC.

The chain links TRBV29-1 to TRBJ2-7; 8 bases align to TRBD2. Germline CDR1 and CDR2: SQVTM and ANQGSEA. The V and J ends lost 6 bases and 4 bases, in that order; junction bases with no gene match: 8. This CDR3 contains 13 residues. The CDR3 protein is CSVRAGGLYEQYF. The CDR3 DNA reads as TGCAGCGTACGCGCGGGGGGCCTTTACGAGCAGTACTTC.

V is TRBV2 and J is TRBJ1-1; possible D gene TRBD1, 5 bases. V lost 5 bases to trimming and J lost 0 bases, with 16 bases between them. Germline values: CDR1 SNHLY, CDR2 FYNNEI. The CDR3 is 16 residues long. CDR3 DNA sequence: TGTGCCAGCAGTTACCACTCAGAGGGGCTGAACACTGAAGCTTTCTTT. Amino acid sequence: CASSYHSEGLNTEAFF.

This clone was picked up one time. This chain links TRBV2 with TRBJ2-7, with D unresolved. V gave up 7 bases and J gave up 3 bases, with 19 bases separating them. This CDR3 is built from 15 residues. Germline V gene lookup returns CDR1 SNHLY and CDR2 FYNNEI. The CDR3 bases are TGTGCCAGCAAGGTTGCCAGCGCATTGATCTACGAGCAGTACTTC. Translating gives CASKVASALIYEQYF.

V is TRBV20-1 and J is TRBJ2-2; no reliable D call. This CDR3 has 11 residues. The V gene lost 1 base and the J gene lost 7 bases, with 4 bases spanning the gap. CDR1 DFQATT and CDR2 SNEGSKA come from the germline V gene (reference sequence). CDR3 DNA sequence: TGCAGTGCTAGAGGGTACGGGGAGCTGTTTTTT. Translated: CSARGYGELFF.

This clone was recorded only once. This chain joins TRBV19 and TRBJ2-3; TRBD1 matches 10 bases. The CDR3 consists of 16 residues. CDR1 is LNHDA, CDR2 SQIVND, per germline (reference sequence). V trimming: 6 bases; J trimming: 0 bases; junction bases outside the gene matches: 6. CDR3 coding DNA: TGTGCCAGTAGGCCGACAGGGGGCGCAAGCACAGATACGCAGTATTTT. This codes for CASRPTGGASTDTQYF.

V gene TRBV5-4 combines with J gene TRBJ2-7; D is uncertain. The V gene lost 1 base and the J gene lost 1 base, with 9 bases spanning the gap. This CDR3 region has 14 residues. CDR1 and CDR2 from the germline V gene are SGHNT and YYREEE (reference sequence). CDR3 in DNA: TGTGCCAGCAGCTTGTATTCCAGTTCCTACGAGCAGTACTTC. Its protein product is CASSLYSSSYEQYF. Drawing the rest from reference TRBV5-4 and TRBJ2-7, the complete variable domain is ETGVTQSPTHLIKTRGQQVTLRCSSQSGHNTVSWYQQALGQGPQFIFQYYREEENGRGNFPPRFSGLQFPNYSSELNVNALELDDSALYLCASSLYSSSYEQYFGPGTRLTVT.

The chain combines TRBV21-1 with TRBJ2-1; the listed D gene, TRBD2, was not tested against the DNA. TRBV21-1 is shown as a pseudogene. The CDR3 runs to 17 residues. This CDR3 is CAEAHRGLAGGLYEQFF. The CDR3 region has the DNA TGTGCCGAGGCCCACCGGGGACTAGCGGGGGGGTTGTATGAGCAGTTCTTC.

In DNA form, the CDR3 reads TGTGCCAGCAGTCAGGGGCAGGACACCGGGGAGCTGTTTTTT. It specifies CASSQGQDTGELFF. V and J are TRBV6-4 and TRBJ2-2; a weak D match, TRBD1 (6 bases). V lost 5 bases and J 3 bases, leaving 10 bases between the germline ends. The CDR3 extends over 14 amino acids. The germline CDR1 and CDR2 sequences are MRHNA and SNTAGT.

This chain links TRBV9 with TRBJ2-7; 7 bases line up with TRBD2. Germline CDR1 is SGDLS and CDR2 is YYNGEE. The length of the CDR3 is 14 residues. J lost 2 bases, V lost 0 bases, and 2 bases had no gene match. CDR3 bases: TGTGCCAGCAGCGTAGAGGGAGGGACCTACGAGCAGTACTTC. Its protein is CASSVEGGTYEQYF.

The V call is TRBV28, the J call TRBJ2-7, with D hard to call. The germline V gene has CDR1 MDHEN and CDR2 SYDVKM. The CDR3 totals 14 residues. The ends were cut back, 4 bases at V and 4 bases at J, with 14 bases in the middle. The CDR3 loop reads CASSSPVSQYEQYF. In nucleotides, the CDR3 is TGTGCCAGCAGTTCCCCCGTCAGTCAGTACGAGCAGTACTTC.

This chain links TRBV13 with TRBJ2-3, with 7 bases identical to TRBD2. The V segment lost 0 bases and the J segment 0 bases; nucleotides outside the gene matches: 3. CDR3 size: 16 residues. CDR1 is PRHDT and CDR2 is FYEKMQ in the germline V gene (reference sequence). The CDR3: CASSLGASGSTDTQYF. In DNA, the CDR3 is TGTGCCAGCAGCTTAGGAGCTAGCGGCAGCACAGATACGCAGTATTTT.

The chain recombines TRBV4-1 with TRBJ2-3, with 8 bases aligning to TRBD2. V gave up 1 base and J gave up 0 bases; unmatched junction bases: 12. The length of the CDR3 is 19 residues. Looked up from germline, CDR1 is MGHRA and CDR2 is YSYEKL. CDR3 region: CASSQVPGGALSSTDTQYF. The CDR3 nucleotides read TGCGCCAGCAGCCAAGTACCGGGGGGGGCTCTTTCTAGCACAGATACGCAGTATTTT.

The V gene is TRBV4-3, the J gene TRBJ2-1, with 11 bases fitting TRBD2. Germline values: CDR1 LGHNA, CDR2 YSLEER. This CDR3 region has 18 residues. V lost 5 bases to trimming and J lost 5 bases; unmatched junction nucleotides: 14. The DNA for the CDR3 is TGCGCCAGCAGCGTCCTAATTAGCGGGGGGGCCATGGACAATGAGCAGTTCTTC. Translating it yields CASSVLISGGAMDNEQFF.

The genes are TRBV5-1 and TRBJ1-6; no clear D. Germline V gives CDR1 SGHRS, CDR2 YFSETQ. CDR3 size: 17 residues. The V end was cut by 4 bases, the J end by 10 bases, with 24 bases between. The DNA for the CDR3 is TGCGCCAGCAGCCCACTACCTTCTGGGGAGGTTAGGTCACCCCTCCACTTT. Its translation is CASSPLPSGEVRSPLHF.

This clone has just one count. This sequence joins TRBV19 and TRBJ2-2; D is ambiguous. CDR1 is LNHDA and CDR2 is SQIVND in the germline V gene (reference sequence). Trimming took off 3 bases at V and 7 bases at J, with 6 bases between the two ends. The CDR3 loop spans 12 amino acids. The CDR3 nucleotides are TGTGCCAGTAGTATCTATTACGGGGAGCTGTTTTTT. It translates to CASSIYYGELFF. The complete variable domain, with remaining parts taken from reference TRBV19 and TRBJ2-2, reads DGGITQSPKYLFRKEGQNVTLSCEQNLNHDAMYWYRQDPGQGLRLIYYSQIVNDFQKGDIAEGYSVSREKKESFPLTVTSAQKNPTAFYLCASSIYYGELFFGEGSRLTVL.

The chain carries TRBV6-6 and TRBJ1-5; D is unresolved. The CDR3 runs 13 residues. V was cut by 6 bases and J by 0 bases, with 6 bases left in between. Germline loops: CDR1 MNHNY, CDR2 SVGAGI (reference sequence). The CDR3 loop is CASSPNSNQPQHF. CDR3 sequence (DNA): TGTGCCAGCAGCCCGAATAGCAATCAGCCCCAGCATTTT.

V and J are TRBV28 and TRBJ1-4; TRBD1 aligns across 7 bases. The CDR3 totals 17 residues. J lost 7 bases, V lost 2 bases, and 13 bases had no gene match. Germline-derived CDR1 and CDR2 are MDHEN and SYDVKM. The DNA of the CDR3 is TGTGCCAGCAGTTTAGAAGGGGGCGCCGCGATGGGTGAAAAACTGTTTTTT. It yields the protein CASSLEGGAAMGEKLFF.